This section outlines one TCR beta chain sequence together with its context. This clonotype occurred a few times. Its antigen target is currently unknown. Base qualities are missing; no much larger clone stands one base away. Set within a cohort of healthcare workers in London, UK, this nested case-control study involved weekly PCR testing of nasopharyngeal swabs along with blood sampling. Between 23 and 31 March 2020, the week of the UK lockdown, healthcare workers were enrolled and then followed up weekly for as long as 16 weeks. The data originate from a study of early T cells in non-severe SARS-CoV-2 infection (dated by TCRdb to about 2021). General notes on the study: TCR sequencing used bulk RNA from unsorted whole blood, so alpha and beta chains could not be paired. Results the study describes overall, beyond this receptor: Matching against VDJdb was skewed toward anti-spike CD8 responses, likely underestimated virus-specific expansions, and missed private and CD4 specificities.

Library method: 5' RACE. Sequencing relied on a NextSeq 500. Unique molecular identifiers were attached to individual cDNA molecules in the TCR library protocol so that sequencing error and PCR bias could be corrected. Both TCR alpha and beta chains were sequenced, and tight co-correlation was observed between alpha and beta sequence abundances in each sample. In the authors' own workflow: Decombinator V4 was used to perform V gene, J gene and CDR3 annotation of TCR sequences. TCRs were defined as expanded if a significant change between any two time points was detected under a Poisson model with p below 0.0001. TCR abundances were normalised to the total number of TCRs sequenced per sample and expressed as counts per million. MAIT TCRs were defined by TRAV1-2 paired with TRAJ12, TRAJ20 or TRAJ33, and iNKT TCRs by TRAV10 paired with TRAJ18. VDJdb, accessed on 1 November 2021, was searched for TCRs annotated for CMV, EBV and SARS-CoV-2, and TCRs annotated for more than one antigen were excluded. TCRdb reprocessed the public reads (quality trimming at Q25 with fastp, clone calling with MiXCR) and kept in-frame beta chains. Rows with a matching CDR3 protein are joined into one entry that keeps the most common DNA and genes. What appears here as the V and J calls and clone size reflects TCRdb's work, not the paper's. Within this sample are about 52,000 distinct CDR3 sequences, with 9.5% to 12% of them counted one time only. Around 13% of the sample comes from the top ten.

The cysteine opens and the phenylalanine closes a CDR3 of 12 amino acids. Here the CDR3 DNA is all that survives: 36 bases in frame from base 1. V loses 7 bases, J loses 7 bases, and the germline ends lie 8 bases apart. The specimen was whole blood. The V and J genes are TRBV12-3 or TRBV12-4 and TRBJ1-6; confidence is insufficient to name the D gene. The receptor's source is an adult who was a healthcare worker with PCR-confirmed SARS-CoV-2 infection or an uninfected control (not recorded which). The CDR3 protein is CASNMGNSPLHF. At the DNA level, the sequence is TGTGCCAGCAATATGGGAAATTCACCCCTCCACTTT.